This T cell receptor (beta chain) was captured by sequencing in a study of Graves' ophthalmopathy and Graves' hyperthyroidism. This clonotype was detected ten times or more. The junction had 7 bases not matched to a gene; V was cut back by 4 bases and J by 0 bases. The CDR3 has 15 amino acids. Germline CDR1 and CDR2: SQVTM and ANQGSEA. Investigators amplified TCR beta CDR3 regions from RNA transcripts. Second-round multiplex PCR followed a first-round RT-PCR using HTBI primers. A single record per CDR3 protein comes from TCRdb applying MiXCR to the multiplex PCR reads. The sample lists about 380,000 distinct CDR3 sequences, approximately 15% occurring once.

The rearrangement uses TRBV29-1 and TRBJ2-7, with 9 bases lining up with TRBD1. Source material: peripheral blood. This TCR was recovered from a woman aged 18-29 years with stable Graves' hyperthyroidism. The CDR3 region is CSVVSDRGYSYEQYF. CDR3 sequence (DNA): TGCAGCGTTGTCTCGGACAGGGGCTACTCCTACGAGCAGTACTTC.